The 15 T cell receptor beta chains listed next were all sequenced from one sample in a study of T cell responses to AZD1222 COVID-19 vaccine. Data came from immunoSEQ multiplex PCR; TCRdb stores just in-frame clones and leaves some out. Counted here are roughly 180,000 clones, roughly nine tenths occurring once; the ten biggest clones make up approximately 3.4%. The sequences come from peripheral blood, collected 28 days after the second AZD1222 dose. Every receptor here comes from an adult who received the AZD1222 COVID-19 vaccine.

This chain links TRBV5-6 with TRBJ2-7; D call uncertain. The germline CDR1 and CDR2 sequences are SGHDT and YYEEEE. V lost 4 bases and J lost 3, with 14 bases in between. There are 14 residues in the CDR3. In DNA form, the CDR3 reads TGTGCCAGCAGCAGAGTAGCTAAGATCTACGAGCAGTACTTC. As protein: CASSRVAKIYEQYF.

This chain links TRBV28 with TRBJ2-6; 7 bases fit TRBD2. The CDR3 consists of 14 residues. V shed 11 bases, J shed 0 bases, and the junction held 4 bases outside the gene matches. The germline CDR1 and CDR2 sequences are MDHEN and SYDVKM. The CDR3 DNA follows: TGTGCCCACGGGAGGATCTCTGGGGCCAACGTCCTGACTTTC. Translating gives CAHGRISGANVLTF.

The CDR3, as DNA: TGCGCCAGCAGCCAAGAGACTGGTCGAGGGCGGCAGTTCTTC. As protein: CASSQETGRGRQFF. This chain joins TRBV4-3 and TRBJ2-1; possibly TRBD2 for D (5 bases). This CDR3 is built from 14 residues. Germline values: CDR1 LGHNA, CDR2 YSLEER. Trimming removed 0 bases at V and 12 bases at J, with 15 bases between.

The genes are TRBV28 and TRBJ2-1, with D unresolved. The CDR3 contains 13 residues. CDR1 is MDHEN, CDR2 SYDVKM, per germline. V lost 4 bases to trimming and J lost 7 bases, with 11 bases between them. CDR3 protein: CASSSRFENEQFF. As DNA, the CDR3 is TGTGCCAGCAGTTCAAGGTTTGAGAATGAGCAGTTCTTC.

V gene TRBV19 combines with J gene TRBJ2-3; 8 nucleotides match TRBD2. V was clipped by 6 bases and J by 6 bases; unmatched bases: 8. Germline CDR1 is LNHDA and CDR2 is SQIVND (reference sequence). CDR3 length equals 14 residues. The CDR3 DNA reads as TGTGCCAGTAGACCAGCGGGAGCTCGTGATACGCAGTATTTT. This encodes CASRPAGARDTQYF.

This sequence joins TRBV20-1 and TRBJ2-1, with D perhaps matching TRBD1 (5 bases). Looked up from germline, CDR1 is DFQATT and CDR2 is SNEGSKA (reference sequence). The CDR3 sequence is 11 residues long. Trimming stripped 3 bases from V and 6 bases from J, with 6 bases between. CDR3 nucleotides: TGCAGTGCTAGGACAGTCAATGAGCAGTTCTTC. It codes for CSARTVNEQFF.

The rearrangement uses TRBV29-1 and TRBJ2-1, with 8 bases aligning to TRBD1. Germline assignment: CDR1 SQVTM and CDR2 ANQGSEA. With V trimmed by 5 bases and J by 8 bases, 2 bases remained unmatched. The length of the CDR3 is 11 residues. The CDR3 sequence is CSVSGGYEQFF. The CDR3, as DNA: TGCAGCGTTTCAGGGGGCTATGAGCAGTTCTTC.

The genes are TRBV30 and TRBJ1-1; 8 bases align to TRBD1. The V gene end was trimmed by 3 bases and the J gene end by 5 bases; junction bases not matched to a gene: 5. From germline, CDR1 is GTSNPN and CDR2 SVGIG (reference sequence). The CDR3 length is 13 residues. The DNA of the CDR3 is TGTGCCTGGAGGCGGACAGGGTGGACTGAAGCTTTCTTT. Protein sequence: CAWRRTGWTEAFF.

This clone occurred once. The rearrangement uses TRBV1 and TRBJ2-7. TRBV1 is described as a pseudogene. The CDR3 is 12 residues long. The CDR3 region is CTSRGDGYEQYF. The CDR3 DNA reads TGCACCAGTCGGGGCGATGGTTACGAGCAGTACTTC.

V and J are TRBV7-2 and TRBJ2-7; D not certain. The CDR3 has 13 amino acids. Germline CDR1 and CDR2: SGHTA and FQGNSA. Deletions cut 0 bases from V and 9 bases from J, with 12 bases between. The DNA of the CDR3 is TGTGCCAGCAGCTTAGCTGCCTTGCCGGGGCAGTACTTC. This codes for CASSLAALPGQYF.

The rearrangement joins TRBV12-3 or TRBV12-4 to TRBJ2-5; 7 nucleotides match TRBD1. The CDR3 loop spans 13 amino acids. V gave up 8 bases and J gave up 7 bases; unmatched junction bases: 10. CDR3 sequence: CASGNRGLGTQYF. The CDR3 DNA follows: TGTGCCAGCGGAAACAGGGGCTTGGGGACCCAGTACTTC.

The CDR3 nucleotides read TGTGCCAGTAACGACGGGGCCGGGGAGCTGTTTTTT. As protein: CASNDGAGELFF. The V gene is TRBV11-3, the J gene TRBJ2-2, with a possible D match to TRBD2 (5 bases). CDR3 size: 12 residues. V was trimmed by 9 bases and J by 6 bases, leaving 11 bases between them. Germline loops: CDR1 SGHNT, CDR2 YENEEA.

The chain has TRBV18 and TRBJ2-7; D is uncertain. The CDR3 extends over 14 amino acids. Germline assignment: CDR1 KGHSH and CDR2 LQKENI. Between the trimmed V and J ends, which lost 5 bases and 2 bases, there was a span of 13 bases. CDR3 in amino acids: CASSARPLTYEQYF. The CDR3 DNA is TGTGCCAGCTCAGCTCGACCACTAACCTACGAGCAGTACTTC.

This chain uses TRBV18 with TRBJ2-1; D is perhaps TRBD2 (6 bases). V dropped 3 bases and J dropped 6 bases, with 18 bases sitting between them. Looked up from germline, CDR1 is KGHSH and CDR2 is LQKENI. The CDR3 loop spans 16 amino acids. The CDR3 DNA sequence: TGTGCCAGCTCACCGGAGCTACGGTCCGGGGGCAATGAGCAGTTCTTC. It encodes CASSPELRSGGNEQFF.

The CDR3 spells CAVHSLGNEQFF. The CDR3 bases are TGTGCCGTACATTCCCTTGGGAATGAGCAGTTCTTC. The chain joins TRBV6-6 to TRBJ2-1, with D unresolved. Germline V gene sequence: CDR1 MNHNY, CDR2 SVGAGI (reference sequence). V lost 11 bases to trimming and J lost 7 bases, with 15 bases between them. The CDR3 consists of 12 residues.